The source of this T cell receptor (beta chain) is a study of blood T cell repertoires in COVID-19 (dated by TCRdb to 2020 to 2021). The study in broad terms: Collaborator samples came from the United States, Italy and Spain and covered acute and convalescent phases of COVID-19. The material from the prospective study consisted of cDNA or gDNA derived from T cells, B-cell-depleted T cells, or PBMCs. Deeply sampled blood TCRbeta repertoires from subjects exposed to, actively infected with, or recovered from COVID-19 were included in the dataset. The repertoires were released in a freely available public database meant as a resource for research on the immune response to SARS-CoV-2. Samples came from the ongoing ImmuneRACE study (first 160 participants) plus 1,254 subjects from 6 global collaborators. Nearly every sample came with metadata listing a de-identified subject ID, COVID-19 status, age in years and sex. HLA class I and class II types, where available, came from metadata supplied by the sample provider rather than from assay-based typing. What the authors observed across the whole study: The quantity of clinical and demographic metadata differed by source and by participant and was supplied without curation.

The collaborating institutions used their own protocols to collect whole blood in K2EDTA tubes. Collaborator samples were shipped for TCRbeta analysis as frozen whole blood, isolated PBMCs, or DNA extracted from either sample type. The immunoSEQ Assay, a bias-controlled multiplex PCR, was used to amplify TCRbeta CDR3 regions from genomic DNA. On the study's bioinformatics: The number of nucleated cells in each sample was estimated from the amplification of reference gene primers within the assay. Sequence reads were collapsed and filtered to measure the absolute abundance of every unique TCRbeta CDR3 rearrangement. For each sample, productive Simpson clonality was calculated as the square root of Simpson's diversity index over productive rearrangements. Held by TCRdb, this immuneACCESS table contains in-frame sequences only and omits some clones. Under half of the omission traces to an unresolved V gene where checked; the cause of the rest is unknown. That table is the source of V, J and clone size, and D and trimming were worked out from the DNA. This sample holds tens of thousands of clones; 70% to 90% were observed only once. The top ten clones comprise 6% to 8% of the sample.

V was cut back by 6 bases and J by 0 bases, leaving a gap of 10 bases between them. CDR1 is given as ENHRY and CDR2 as SYGVKD, both from the germline V gene. The CDR3, cysteine through phenylalanine, is 14 amino acids long. Only the CDR3 region is kept as DNA, spanning 42 bases read in frame from base 1. As for this clone: Which antigen it targets is not known. Per-nucleotide qualities are absent, and no much larger clonotype sits a single base away.

Sequenced: peripheral blood. This receptor was identified in a human donor with active COVID-19. The donor label of this sample is uncertain. Recombination linked TRBV10-3 to TRBJ2-3; the D gene is not confidently resolved. The DNA is as follows: TGTGCCATCAGCTCGATAGCTAGCACAGATACGCAGTATTTT. The encoded protein is CAISSIASTDTQYF.